This entry lists 24 T cell receptor beta chains sequenced from one sample in a study of CD8 T cells in Susac syndrome. Reverse transcription of 0.5 to 1 ug RNA was performed with random hexamers. TCRdb re-analysed the immunoSEQ multiplex PCR reads in MiXCR, keeping a single row per CDR3 protein. This repertoire shows some 300,000 distinct CDR3 sequences, around 89% found once; its top ten account for under 0.2%. The sequencing sample was made of CD8+ T cells from PBMCs. The receptor source for this set is a human donor with multiple sclerosis.

This rearrangement joins TRBV30 to TRBJ2-3; 7 bases match TRBD2. This CDR3 has 12 residues. With V trimmed by 5 bases and J by 3 bases, 2 bases remained unmatched. The germline V gene encodes CDR1 GTSNPN and CDR2 SVGIG (reference sequence). CDR3 region: CAWVLATDTQYF. CDR3 DNA: TGTGCCTGGGTACTAGCGACAGATACGCAGTATTTT.

The chain combines TRBV19 with TRBJ1-2, with D unresolved. This CDR3 is built from 14 residues. Germline CDR1 reads LNHDA; CDR2 reads SQIVND (reference sequence). With 6 bases removed from V and 6 bases from J, the gap between germline ends came to 17 bases. The CDR3 nucleotides read TGTGCCAGTAGCCCAACGGGGATCGCTGATGGCTACACCTTC. It specifies CASSPTGIADGYTF.

This clonotype has only one observation. The chain recombines TRBV9 with TRBJ2-3; 13 bases line up with TRBD2. The CDR3 has 19 amino acids. Germline V gene data show CDR1 as SGDLS and CDR2 as YYNGEE. The ends lost 0 bases at V and 2 bases at J; junction bases unmatched: 9. DNA for the CDR3: TGTGCCAGCAGCGTAGAGGGGGGACTAGCGGGGACATCCACAGATACGCAGTATTTT. This codes for CASSVEGGLAGTSTDTQYF.

The chain recombines TRBV11-2 with TRBJ2-5, with D tentatively TRBD1 (6 bases). Trimming took off 3 bases at V and 1 base at J, with 12 bases between the two ends. CDR1 is SGHAT, CDR2 FQNNGV, per germline. The CDR3 consists of 15 residues. The CDR3 loop is CASSFTGFSQETQYF. The CDR3 DNA reads as TGTGCCAGCAGCTTCACAGGGTTTAGCCAAGAGACCCAGTACTTC.

The chain carries TRBV24-1 and TRBJ2-4; D is ambiguous. V lost 5 bases and J lost 0, with 16 bases in between. Germline V CDR1 and CDR2: KGHDR, SFDVKD. There are 17 residues in the CDR3. CDR3 DNA: TGTGCCACCAGTGTCGAACTGCCGGGCCTAGCCAAAAACATTCAGTACTTC. This gives the protein CATSVELPGLAKNIQYF.

This sequence joins TRBV9 and TRBJ2-1; D gene ambiguous. V shed 4 bases and J shed 5 bases, with 13 bases lying between them. The V gene's germline CDR1 is SGDLS and CDR2 YYNGEE. This CDR3 has 14 amino acids. CDR3 DNA sequence: TGTGCCAGCAGCTCGGTTCTCCGGCACAATGAGCAGTTCTTC. This translates into CASSSVLRHNEQFF.

The chain employs TRBV12-3 or TRBV12-4 and TRBJ2-5; the D gene could be TRBD1 or TRBD2 (5 bases each). V gave up 7 bases and J gave up 2 bases, with 17 bases separating them. The CDR3 runs to 15 residues. The CDR3 nucleotides are TGTGCCAGCACCTGGGGGTGGGGCGGGCAAGAGACCCAGTACTTC. Translating gives CASTWGWGGQETQYF.

V usage is TRBV12-3 or TRBV12-4 and J usage is TRBJ2-2; 8 bases line up with TRBD2. The CDR3 is 15 amino acids. The V and J ends lost 8 bases and 1 base, in that order; junction bases with no gene match: 6. DNA of the CDR3: TGTGCCAGCTGCCCAGCGGGGGAGAACACCGGGGAGCTGTTTTTT. It yields the protein CASCPAGENTGELFF.

This chain links TRBV24-1 with TRBJ2-1; 12 positions agree with TRBD2. Germline CDR1 reads KGHDR; CDR2 reads SFDVKD. With V trimmed by 3 bases and J by 4 bases, 6 bases remained unmatched. This CDR3 comprises 17 residues. CDR3 protein: CATSDAGLAGPYNEQFF. The DNA for the CDR3 is TGTGCCACCAGTGATGCCGGACTAGCGGGGCCGTACAATGAGCAGTTCTTC.

The chain combines TRBV28 with TRBJ2-3, with 10 positions matching TRBD2. CDR1 is MDHEN, CDR2 SYDVKM, per germline. The CDR3 length is 16 residues. J was trimmed by 2 bases and V by 3 bases; bases with no gene match: 5. The CDR3 is CASSFGLAEPTDTQYF. In DNA form, the CDR3 reads TGTGCCAGCAGTTTCGGACTAGCGGAGCCCACAGATACGCAGTATTTT. The full variable domain, completed using reference TRBV28 and TRBJ2-3, is DVKVTQSSRYLVKRTGEKVFLECVQDMDHENMFWYRQDPGLGLRLIYFSYDVKMKEKGDIPEGYSVSREKKERFSLILESASTNQTSMYLCASSFGLAEPTDTQYFGPGTRLTVL.

This chain uses TRBV28 with TRBJ2-7; 11 bases line up with TRBD2. The CDR3 has 16 residues. V gave up 7 bases and J gave up 4 bases; unmatched junction bases: 12. Germline CDR1 and CDR2: MDHEN and SYDVKM. The CDR3 sequence: CASTRELAGDLYEQYF. CDR3 nucleotides: TGTGCCAGCACCCGGGAACTAGCGGGAGATCTATACGAGCAGTACTTC.

The chain employs TRBV19 and TRBJ2-4, with a possible D match to TRBD1 (5 bases). CDR1 and CDR2 (germline): LNHDA, SQIVND (reference sequence). Trimming took 2 bases from V and 10 from J, leaving 6 bases between them. The CDR3 is 11 amino acids. CDR3 nucleotides: TGTGCCAGTAGTATACAGGGTATTCAGTACTTC. Translated: CASSIQGIQYF.

The count of this clonotype is one. V is TRBV18 and J is TRBJ1-1, with 10 bases matching TRBD1. Unmatched junction bases numbered 10, after V lost 5 bases and J lost 1 base. Germline assignment: CDR1 KGHSH and CDR2 LQKENI. This CDR3 spans 17 amino acids. CDR3 in DNA: TGTGCCAGCTCATCTTCCCCGGGACAGGGGTGGAACACTGAAGCTTTCTTT. Its translation: CASSSSPGQGWNTEAFF.

The J gene is TRBJ2-3, the V gene TRBV12-3 or TRBV12-4; 9 positions agree with TRBD2. Germline trimming cut 3 bases from V and 4 bases from J; bases unmatched to any gene: 8. The CDR3 has 16 amino acids. The chain's CDR3 is CASSFGLAGDADTQYF. Here the CDR3 DNA reads TGTGCCAGCAGTTTTGGCTTAGCGGGAGACGCAGATACGCAGTATTTT.

This sequence joins TRBV6-1 and TRBJ2-7, with 7 bases that match TRBD1. The CDR3 is made up of 15 amino acids. Germline V gives CDR1 MNHNS, CDR2 SASEGT. Germline trimming cut 3 bases from V and 2 bases from J; bases unmatched to any gene: 7. CDR3 in amino acids: CASSESRGFAYEQYF. The DNA for the CDR3 is TGTGCCAGCAGTGAGAGCAGGGGGTTCGCCTACGAGCAGTACTTC.

The chain has TRBV19 and TRBJ2-2; D is ambiguous. The V and J ends lost 4 bases and 6 bases respectively, with 6 bases between them. Looked up from germline, CDR1 is LNHDA and CDR2 is SQIVND (reference sequence). The CDR3 is 12 residues long. The chain's CDR3 is CASSNRSGELFF. Here the CDR3 DNA reads TGTGCCAGTAGTAACAGATCCGGGGAGCTGTTTTTT. The full variable domain, in which reference TRBV19 and TRBJ2-2 provide the parts outside the CDR3, is DGGITQSPKYLFRKEGQNVTLSCEQNLNHDAMYWYRQDPGQGLRLIYYSQIVNDFQKGDIAEGYSVSREKKESFPLTVTSAQKNPTAFYLCASSNRSGELFFGEGSRLTVL.

For the CDR3, the DNA is TGTGCCAGTACCCCCGGGACTAGCGGCCAAAATGAGCAGTTCTTC. It codes for CASTPGTSGQNEQFF. This chain connects TRBV19 to TRBJ2-1; 11 positions agree with TRBD2. Germline V CDR1 and CDR2: LNHDA, SQIVND (reference sequence). The V segment lost 7 bases and the J segment 7 bases; nucleotides outside the gene matches: 9. The CDR3 spans 15 residues.

V is TRBV4-1 and J is TRBJ1-6; TRBD1 matches 9 bases. V lost 1 base and J lost 7; bases outside the gene matches: 14. Per the germline V gene, CDR1 is MGHRA and CDR2 is YSYEKL. This CDR3 region has 19 residues. In DNA form, the CDR3 reads TGCGCCAGCAGCCAAGTGAGAGTAGCTCCGGGACAGGGAAATTCACCCCTCCACTTT. The encoded protein is CASSQVRVAPGQGNSPLHF.

This chain uses TRBV5-1 with TRBJ2-1; the D is unclear. There are 12 residues in the CDR3. From germline, CDR1 is SGHRS and CDR2 YFSETQ. CDR3: CVSSSSYNEQFF. CDR3 coding DNA: TGCGTCTCATCGAGCTCCTACAATGAGCAGTTCTTC.

The chain links TRBV27 to TRBJ2-7; possible D gene TRBD2, 6 bases. Trimming shortened V by 2 bases and J by 6 bases, and 14 bases separated the two germline ends. The CDR3 runs to 14 residues. Germline CDR1 reads MNHEY; CDR2 reads SMNVEV (reference sequence). CDR3 in amino acids: CASSLGLTRGEQYF. The CDR3, as DNA: TGTGCCAGCAGTTTAGGACTAACTCGGGGCGAGCAGTACTTC.

The chain carries TRBV11-2 and TRBJ1-6, with 9 bases identical to TRBD1. The V segment lost 3 bases and the J segment 8 bases; nucleotides outside the gene matches: 17. Germline V gene data show CDR1 as SGHAT and CDR2 as FQNNGV. The CDR3 length is 19 residues. CDR3 bases: TGTGCCAGCAGCTTCCCGACATTCGGGACAGGGTACAGAGATTCACCCCTCCACTTT. Translating it yields CASSFPTFGTGYRDSPLHF.

This sequence joins TRBV27 and TRBJ2-1, with 7 bases aligning to TRBD1. Trimming cost V 7 bases and J 2 bases; bases outside gene matches: 5. Germline loops: CDR1 MNHEY, CDR2 SMNVEV (reference sequence). CDR3 length equals 14 residues. The CDR3, as DNA: TGTGCCAGCACTCTGGGGACAGCCTACAATGAGCAGTTCTTC. This translates into CASTLGTAYNEQFF.

V gene TRBV12-3 or TRBV12-4 combines with J gene TRBJ2-1; D call uncertain. V dropped 3 bases and J dropped 8 bases, with 8 bases sitting between them. This CDR3 comprises 12 residues. The CDR3 loop reads CASSFLTDEQFF. In DNA form, the CDR3 reads TGTGCCAGCAGTTTCCTGACGGATGAGCAGTTCTTC.

The chain links TRBV4-1 to TRBJ1-5; TRBD1 agrees at 8 bases. The CDR3 consists of 15 residues. Germline loops: CDR1 MGHRA, CDR2 YSYEKL. The V segment lost 4 bases and the J segment 5 bases; nucleotides outside the gene matches: 7. In DNA form, the CDR3 reads TGCGCCAGCAGCCCCGGACAGGGCCATGATCAGCCCCAGCATTTT. Its protein product is CASSPGQGHDQPQHF.